This TCR beta chain derives from a study of T cells in Graves' hyperthyroidism and ophthalmopathy. The germline V and J ends were trimmed by 5 bases and 4 bases, with 20 bases remaining between them. CDR3 length: 16 amino acids. Regions amplified from RNA transcripts were the TCR beta CDR3 regions. Primed by the HTBI set, a first-round RT-PCR was run on the TCR CDR3. TCRdb redid the calling of the multiplex PCR reads with MiXCR, one entry per CDR3 protein. The data show about 640,000 distinct CDR3 sequences, roughly 15% seen once. The sequenced material came from blood. The sequence came from a woman in her forties or fifties with Graves' ophthalmopathy. The rearrangement uses TRBV12-3 or TRBV12-4 and TRBJ1-1, with D possibly matching TRBD1 (5 bases). This chain's CDR3 is CASSEPRGREGTEAFF. The DNA for the CDR3 is TGTGCCAGCAGTGAACCCCGGGGCCGAGAAGGCACTGAAGCTTTCTTT.